The rows below give T cell receptor beta chains drawn from one sample of a study of beta chain features in type 1 diabetes. Measured with immunoSEQ multiplex PCR; TCRdb has only the in-frame clones, and not every one. The data show about 160,000 clones, with around 8.5% seen just once and approximately 0.69% held by the top ten. The sample consisted of central memory CD4+ T cells from blood. These receptors all stem from a man younger than 30 in good health. Each CDR3 is given with its conserved first and last residue. Each record gives: clone size, V gene, J gene, D gene, CDR3 DNA, CDR3 protein. The D gene is left open where the match is weak. Some rows have no size entry. The others give once, few or many, or a class for an expanded clone.

clone_size: few
v_call: TRBV28
j_call: TRBJ1-2
d_call: -
cdr3_nt: TGTGCCAGCAGCAGAGCAGGGGCCTTTTATGGCTACACCTTC
cdr3_aa: CASSRAGAFYGYTF

clone_size: -
v_call: TRBV11-2
j_call: TRBJ2-3
d_call: TRBD2
cdr3_nt: TGTGCCAGCAGCTTACTCAGCGGGGGCCTCACAGATACGCAGTATTTT
cdr3_aa: CASSLLSGGLTDTQYF

clone_size: few
v_call: TRBV6-5
j_call: TRBJ1-2
d_call: -
cdr3_nt: TGTGCCAGCGTACTCGGACTTGGGATTTTTGGCTACACCTTC
cdr3_aa: CASVLGLGIFGYTF

clone_size: -
v_call: TRBV5-1
j_call: TRBJ1-3
d_call: -
cdr3_nt: TGCGCCAGCAGCTTGGATACGCCCGGGACAAGCTCTGGAAACACCATATATTTT
cdr3_aa: CASSLDTPGTSSGNTIYF

clone_size: -
v_call: TRBV5-1
j_call: TRBJ1-2
d_call: TRBD1
cdr3_nt: TGCGCCAGCAGCTCGCAACCGGGACAGGGGGATAACTATGGCTACACCTTC
cdr3_aa: CASSSQPGQGDNYGYTF

clone_size: few
v_call: TRBV6-5
j_call: TRBJ1-2
d_call: -
cdr3_nt: TGTGCCAGCAGAGCTACAACCCTCCGCGGGTATGGCTACACCTTC
cdr3_aa: CASRATTLRGYGYTF

clone_size: -
v_call: TRBV2
j_call: TRBJ2-5
d_call: TRBD1
cdr3_nt: TGTGCCAGCAGTGAGCGAGGGACAGTAAAAGAGACCCAGTACTTC
cdr3_aa: CASSERGTVKETQYF

clone_size: many
v_call: TRBV30
j_call: TRBJ1-2
d_call: -
cdr3_nt: TGTGCCTGGAGTGTATGGGGCAGGGTCGACACCTTC
cdr3_aa: CAWSVWGRVDTF

clone_size: few
v_call: TRBV5-6
j_call: TRBJ2-7
d_call: -
cdr3_nt: TGTGCCAGCAGCCGGGGAAGAATCTACGAGCAGTACTTC
cdr3_aa: CASSRGRIYEQYF

clone_size: -
v_call: TRBV7-8
j_call: TRBJ2-2
d_call: -
cdr3_nt: TGTGCCAGCAGCTTAAGGGGTGGGGGCCAGGGGAACACCGGGGAGCTGTTTTTT
cdr3_aa: CASSLRGGGQGNTGELFF

clone_size: many
v_call: TRBV28
j_call: TRBJ2-2
d_call: -
cdr3_nt: TGTGCCAGCAGTTTTCCCGGACTTAACACCGGGGAGCTGTTTTTT
cdr3_aa: CASSFPGLNTGELFF

clone_size: few
v_call: TRBV4-3
j_call: TRBJ1-6
d_call: -
cdr3_nt: TGCGCCAGCAGCCAAGATTGGGGACAATCGGTGGATAATTCACCCCTCCACTTT
cdr3_aa: CASSQDWGQSVDNSPLHF

clone_size: few
v_call: TRBV4-1
j_call: TRBJ1-5
d_call: -
cdr3_nt: TGCGCCAGCAGCCAAGATCTCTTCGGGTTCGCAAGAACTCGTCAGCCCCAGCATTTT
cdr3_aa: CASSQDLFGFARTRQPQHF

clone_size: -
v_call: TRBV9
j_call: TRBJ2-3
d_call: TRBD1
cdr3_nt: TGTGCCAGCAGCATCCGACAGGGGGCAGATACGCAGTATTTT
cdr3_aa: CASSIRQGADTQYF

clone_size: -
v_call: TRBV28
j_call: TRBJ2-6
d_call: TRBD1
cdr3_nt: TGTGCCAGCAGTCCGATGACAGGGGGCGGGAAAGGGGCCAACGTCCTGACTTTC
cdr3_aa: CASSPMTGGGKGANVLTF

clone_size: few
v_call: TRBV30
j_call: TRBJ1-4
d_call: -
cdr3_nt: TGTGCCTGGAGTTCCGGGATAACTAATGAAAAACTGTTTTTT
cdr3_aa: CAWSSGITNEKLFF

clone_size: -
v_call: TRBV19
j_call: TRBJ2-5
d_call: -
cdr3_nt: TGTGCCAGTAGTATCTCAGGGGTCCAAGAGACCCAGTACTTC
cdr3_aa: CASSISGVQETQYF

clone_size: many
v_call: TRBV19
j_call: TRBJ2-1
d_call: TRBD1
cdr3_nt: TGTGCCAGTAGGGGCCGGGACAGGGTAGGCGATGAGCAGTTCTTC
cdr3_aa: CASRGRDRVGDEQFF

clone_size: -
v_call: TRBV5-4
j_call: TRBJ2-3
d_call: TRBD2
cdr3_nt: TGTGCCAGCAGACCGATAGCGGGTGACACGCAGTATTTT
cdr3_aa: CASRPIAGDTQYF

clone_size: -
v_call: TRBV28
j_call: TRBJ2-7
d_call: TRBD1
cdr3_nt: TGTGCCAGCAGTACCCCCGGGCAGGGGGAAACCTACGAGCAGTACTTC
cdr3_aa: CASSTPGQGETYEQYF

clone_size: many
v_call: TRBV30
j_call: TRBJ2-1
d_call: TRBD2
cdr3_nt: TGTGCCTGGAGCCGGGGGGGCGGGAGTTTCTACAATGAGCAGTTCTTC
cdr3_aa: CAWSRGGGSFYNEQFF

clone_size: -
v_call: TRBV7-2
j_call: TRBJ1-1
d_call: -
cdr3_nt: TGTGCCAGCAGCTTACTATGGGGGGAGACTGAAGCTTTCTTT
cdr3_aa: CASSLLWGETEAFF

clone_size: many
v_call: TRBV30
j_call: TRBJ2-1
d_call: -
cdr3_nt: TGTGCCTGGAGTGCACTAGCTAACGAGCAGTTCTTC
cdr3_aa: CAWSALANEQFF

clone_size: -
v_call: TRBV27
j_call: TRBJ1-3
d_call: -
cdr3_nt: TGTGCCAGCCCCGGGGGGGGAAACACCATATATTTT
cdr3_aa: CASPGGGNTIYF

clone_size: -
v_call: TRBV28
j_call: TRBJ1-2
d_call: TRBD1
cdr3_nt: TGTGCCAGCAGACCTGGACAGGGGAGAGTTGGCTACACCTTC
cdr3_aa: CASRPGQGRVGYTF

clone_size: -
v_call: TRBV9
j_call: TRBJ2-2
d_call: -
cdr3_nt: TGTGCCAGCAGCGGCAGTCCGAACACCGGGGAGCTGTTTTTT
cdr3_aa: CASSGSPNTGELFF

clone_size: few
v_call: TRBV14
j_call: TRBJ2-2
d_call: TRBD1
cdr3_nt: TGTGCCAGCAGCCCGCTTAGGGGGCGGTGGATCGGGGAGCTGTTTTTT
cdr3_aa: CASSPLRGRWIGELFF

clone_size: few
v_call: TRBV28
j_call: TRBJ2-7
d_call: TRBD2
cdr3_nt: TGTGCCAGCAGGTATAGCGGGACAAGGGGCGAGCAGTACTTC
cdr3_aa: CASRYSGTRGEQYF

clone_size: few
v_call: TRBV19
j_call: TRBJ2-7
d_call: -
cdr3_nt: TGTGCCAGTAGTATACAAGGGGGTCCCTACGAGCAGTACTTC
cdr3_aa: CASSIQGGPYEQYF

clone_size: -
v_call: TRBV28
j_call: TRBJ2-7
d_call: -
cdr3_nt: TGTGCCAGCAGTTCTGGGGCCCTTCAGGTATCCTACGAGCAGTACTTC
cdr3_aa: CASSSGALQVSYEQYF

clone_size: many
v_call: TRBV7-2
j_call: TRBJ2-5
d_call: -
cdr3_nt: TGTGCCAGCAGGGGGATGGAGGGGAGGGAGACCCAGTACTTC
cdr3_aa: CASRGMEGRETQYF

clone_size: -
v_call: TRBV7-2
j_call: TRBJ2-7
d_call: -
cdr3_nt: TGTGCCAGCAGCTTAGGTTGGGGCGTGGGATACGAGCAGTACTTC
cdr3_aa: CASSLGWGVGYEQYF

clone_size: -
v_call: TRBV6-6
j_call: TRBJ1-1
d_call: TRBD1
cdr3_nt: TGTGCCAGCAGTTCCCCGGACAGGGGTTTATCCACTGAAGCTTTCTTT
cdr3_aa: CASSSPDRGLSTEAFF

clone_size: -
v_call: TRBV28
j_call: TRBJ1-5
d_call: -
cdr3_nt: TGTGCCAGCAGTTCCAGCCGACTTGGACATTTCAATCAGCCCCAGCATTTT
cdr3_aa: CASSSSRLGHFNQPQHF

clone_size: many
v_call: TRBV29-1
j_call: TRBJ1-2
d_call: -
cdr3_nt: TGCAGCGTTGGGTCGGAGCTTAACTATGGCTACACCTTC
cdr3_aa: CSVGSELNYGYTF

clone_size: few
v_call: TRBV5-1
j_call: TRBJ1-1
d_call: -
cdr3_nt: TGCGCCAGCAGCTTGGTTGGGGGGGGCTATGAAGCTTTCTTT
cdr3_aa: CASSLVGGGYEAFF

clone_size: few
v_call: TRBV29-1
j_call: TRBJ2-7
d_call: -
cdr3_nt: TGCAGCGCCAGGGGAACCTACGAGCAGTACTTC
cdr3_aa: CSARGTYEQYF

clone_size: -
v_call: TRBV28
j_call: TRBJ1-1
d_call: -
cdr3_nt: TGTGCCAGCAGTTCCGGCGGGTGGAACACTGAAGCTTTCTTT
cdr3_aa: CASSSGGWNTEAFF

clone_size: many
v_call: TRBV4-2
j_call: TRBJ1-4
d_call: TRBD1
cdr3_nt: TGTGCCAGCAGCCAAGATCAGACAGGGGGGGATAAACTGTTTTTT
cdr3_aa: CASSQDQTGGDKLFF

clone_size: few
v_call: TRBV9
j_call: TRBJ2-3
d_call: -
cdr3_nt: TGTGCCAGCAGCGTAGCTTTACAGACAGATACGCAGTATTTT
cdr3_aa: CASSVALQTDTQYF

clone_size: -
v_call: TRBV5-4
j_call: TRBJ1-2
d_call: -
cdr3_nt: TGTGCCAGCAGCCTGGAGCGGACTTGGAGTAATGGCTACACCTTC
cdr3_aa: CASSLERTWSNGYTF

clone_size: few
v_call: TRBV2
j_call: TRBJ1-5
d_call: TRBD1
cdr3_nt: TGTGCCAGCAGGAAGGGACAGGGAGGACCACAGCCCCAGCATTTT
cdr3_aa: CASRKGQGGPQPQHF

clone_size: few
v_call: TRBV18
j_call: TRBJ2-1
d_call: -
cdr3_nt: TGTGCCAGCTCACCGCCTGGCAGGGGGAGGAGCCACAATGAGCAGTTCTTC
cdr3_aa: CASSPPGRGRSHNEQFF

clone_size: -
v_call: TRBV7-2
j_call: TRBJ1-4
d_call: -
cdr3_nt: TGTGCCAGCAGCTTAGGGGGAGGTAATGAAAAACTGTTTTTT
cdr3_aa: CASSLGGGNEKLFF

clone_size: few
v_call: TRBV1
j_call: TRBJ2-4
d_call: -
cdr3_nt: TGCACCAGCAGCCGCCCTCTGGGACTAGCGGGAGAGGACGGGTACTTC
cdr3_aa: CTSSRPLGLAGEDGYF

clone_size: -
v_call: TRBV7-7
j_call: TRBJ2-2
d_call: -
cdr3_nt: TGTGCCAGCAGCCCTACCTTGAACACCGGGGAGCTGTTTTTT
cdr3_aa: CASSPTLNTGELFF

clone_size: few
v_call: TRBV5-5
j_call: TRBJ2-7
d_call: TRBD2
cdr3_nt: TGTGCCAGCAGCCCCCTAGCGGAGCCCTACGAGCAGTACTTC
cdr3_aa: CASSPLAEPYEQYF

clone_size: few
v_call: TRBV5-1
j_call: TRBJ2-3
d_call: TRBD2
cdr3_nt: TGCGCCAGCAGCACCCTAGCGGGCACAGATACGCAGTATTTT
cdr3_aa: CASSTLAGTDTQYF

clone_size: few
v_call: TRBV28
j_call: TRBJ2-7
d_call: -
cdr3_nt: TGTGCCAGCTCAGGGTGGGATTACGAGCAGTACTTC
cdr3_aa: CASSGWDYEQYF

clone_size: -
v_call: TRBV28
j_call: TRBJ1-2
d_call: -
cdr3_nt: TGTGCCAGCAGACAAACCACGTATGGCTACACCTTC
cdr3_aa: CASRQTTYGYTF

clone_size: few
v_call: TRBV4-2
j_call: TRBJ2-3
d_call: TRBD2
cdr3_nt: TGTGCCAGCAGCCTCAATGCGGGAATAGCGGGGGGTCTAGATACGCAGTATTTT
cdr3_aa: CASSLNAGIAGGLDTQYF

clone_size: -
v_call: TRBV27
j_call: TRBJ2-1
d_call: -
cdr3_nt: TGTGCCAGCAGTTTAACAGGGCGGTTTGGGGGTCAAGGAGAGCAGTTCTTC
cdr3_aa: CASSLTGRFGGQGEQFF

clone_size: -
v_call: TRBV7-2
j_call: TRBJ1-1
d_call: TRBD1
cdr3_nt: TGTGCCAGCAGGGCGGCAGGGGGGAACACTGAAGCTTTCTTT
cdr3_aa: CASRAAGGNTEAFF

clone_size: few
v_call: TRBV5-1
j_call: TRBJ2-7
d_call: TRBD1
cdr3_nt: TGCGCCAGCAGCTTGGCTGGTTGGGGGACAGGGGGCAACGAGCAGTACTTC
cdr3_aa: CASSLAGWGTGGNEQYF

clone_size: -
v_call: TRBV11-2
j_call: TRBJ2-2
d_call: -
cdr3_nt: TGTGCCAGCAGCCTCGTGGAGGGGTCCGGGGAGCTGTTTTTT
cdr3_aa: CASSLVEGSGELFF